This T cell receptor beta chain was captured by sequencing in a study of T cell responses to AZD1222 COVID-19 vaccine. Study outcomes and limitations: Compared with day 0, the breadth and depth of the Spike-specific TCR repertoire rose significantly after two doses of AZD1222.

The data were produced by immunoSEQ multiplex PCR, yet TCRdb's version contains in-frame clones alone and is incomplete. This table holds 90,000 to 140,000 clones, 80% to 90% found once. Trimming cost V 5 bases and J 4 bases, with 9 bases left between them. This CDR3 region has 13 residues. Germline V lookup: CDR1 SEHNR, CDR2 FQNEAQ (reference sequence). Concerning this clone: The antigen remains undetermined.

It was second doses at about 4 or about 12 weeks that were pooled. V usage is TRBV7-9 and J usage is TRBJ2-1; D may be TRBD2 (5 bases). The sample in question was peripheral blood, obtained 28 days after the second AZD1222 dose. The sequence came from an adult who received the AZD1222 COVID-19 vaccine. CDR3 protein: CASSPPGYNEQFF. The DNA for the CDR3 is TGTGCCAGCAGCCCCCCGGGGTACAATGAGCAGTTCTTC.